This passage covers 10 T cell receptor beta chains from one sample sequenced in a study of blood T cell repertoires in COVID-19. Produced via immunoSEQ multiplex PCR; TCRdb's table is partial and in-frame only. Of fewer than 350,000 clones in the sample, about 91% were seen once. Sequencing was done on a sample of peripheral blood. These receptors all come from a woman aged 25 to 45 with COVID-19, enrolled during active disease.

V gene TRBV30 combines with J gene TRBJ2-7; D is undetermined. The CDR3 totals 12 residues. CDR1 and CDR2 from the germline V gene are GTSNPN and SVGIG (reference sequence). The V end was cut by 3 bases, the J end by 3 bases, with 9 bases between. CDR3 sequence (DNA): TGTGCCTGGAGCCCGGGTGGCTACGAGCAGTACTTC. Encoded protein: CAWSPGGYEQYF.

The chain carries TRBV5-6 and TRBJ1-5; D is undetermined. Germline V gene lookup returns CDR1 SGHDT and CDR2 YYEEEE. V was cut by 4 bases and J by 4 bases, with 9 bases left in between. The length of the CDR3 is 13 residues. The CDR3 is CASSMRGNQPQHF. The CDR3, as DNA: TGTGCCAGCAGCATGCGGGGAAATCAGCCCCAGCATTTT.

The rearrangement uses TRBV10-2 and TRBJ2-2, with TRBD2 matching over 9 bases. CDR1 and CDR2 from the germline V gene are WSHSY and SAAADI. The CDR3 runs to 15 residues. The trim removed 9 bases at V and 5 bases at J, leaving 10 bases unmatched. This chain's CDR3 is CASSTAGGTTGELFF. The CDR3 nucleotides are TGCGCCAGTTCCACAGCGGGGGGAACAACCGGGGAGCTGTTTTTT.

This clone is deemed medium-sized. The chain combines TRBV6-1 with TRBJ2-1, with 8 bases aligning to TRBD2. Trimming at V came to 3 bases and at J to 7 bases, leaving 8 bases not matched to a gene. This CDR3 spans 15 amino acids. The germline V gene encodes CDR1 MNHNS and CDR2 SASEGT. CDR3 sequence reads: CASSDSAGGRNEQFF. The CDR3 nucleotides read TGTGCCAGCAGTGATTCTGCGGGGGGCAGGAATGAGCAGTTCTTC.

The chain links TRBV3-1 (or the pseudogene TRBV3-2) to TRBJ2-2, with D perhaps matching TRBD1 (6 bases). CDR3 length: 16 amino acids. The V end lost 8 bases, the J end lost 3 bases, and 19 bases lay between the germline ends. Germline CDR1 reads LGHDT; CDR2 reads YNNKEL (reference sequence). CDR3 sequence (DNA): TGTGCCAGCTCGGCGATCAGGGGAGAGCACACCGGGGAGCTGTTTTTT. The encoded protein is CASSAIRGEHTGELFF.

The CDR3 sequence is CDNRGPSYEQYV. Written as DNA, the CDR3 is TGTGATAACAGGGGGCCTTCCTACGAGCAGTACGTC. The rearrangement links TRBV21-1 to TRBJ2-7; the D call of TRBD1 is as the table states it, not checked on the DNA. TRBV21-1 is tagged as a pseudogene. The CDR3 extends over 12 amino acids.

V is TRBV6-4 and J is TRBJ2-6; D not certain. The germline V gene encodes CDR1 MRHNA and CDR2 SNTAGT. The CDR3 covers 17 residues. Trimming removed 5 bases at V and 0 bases at J, with 14 bases between. The CDR3 DNA sequence: TGTGCCAGCAGTTTTACAGCTACCGACTCTGGGGCCAACGTCCTGACTTTC. Translating it yields CASSFTATDSGANVLTF.

The V gene is TRBV7-2, the J gene TRBJ1-4, with a possible D match to TRBD1 (5 bases). Trimming shortened V by 2 bases and J by 4 bases, and 8 bases separated the two germline ends. Germline V gives CDR1 SGHTA, CDR2 FQGNSA. The CDR3 consists of 14 residues. CDR3 sequence: CASSLQGYNEKLFF. CDR3 sequence (DNA): TGTGCCAGCAGCTTACAGGGCTATAATGAAAAACTGTTTTTT.

V and J are TRBV3-1 (or the pseudogene TRBV3-2) and TRBJ1-5; D is possibly TRBD1 (5 bases). The CDR3 loop spans 14 amino acids. Germline assignment: CDR1 LGHDT and CDR2 YNNKEL (reference sequence). Deletions cut 7 bases from V and 0 bases from J, with 10 bases between. CDR3 protein: CASTQGYSNQPQHF. In nucleotides, the CDR3 is TGTGCCAGCACTCAGGGTTATAGCAATCAGCCCCAGCATTTT.

The chain has TRBV13 and TRBJ2-5; D not certain. The CDR3 consists of 13 residues. Trimming pared 5 bases from V and 1 base from J, leaving 8 bases between. Germline lookup yields CDR1 PRHDT and CDR2 FYEKMQ (reference sequence). CDR3 sequence: CASSPRSQETQYF. The CDR3 DNA is TGTGCCAGCAGCCCGCGGTCCCAAGAGACCCAGTACTTC.